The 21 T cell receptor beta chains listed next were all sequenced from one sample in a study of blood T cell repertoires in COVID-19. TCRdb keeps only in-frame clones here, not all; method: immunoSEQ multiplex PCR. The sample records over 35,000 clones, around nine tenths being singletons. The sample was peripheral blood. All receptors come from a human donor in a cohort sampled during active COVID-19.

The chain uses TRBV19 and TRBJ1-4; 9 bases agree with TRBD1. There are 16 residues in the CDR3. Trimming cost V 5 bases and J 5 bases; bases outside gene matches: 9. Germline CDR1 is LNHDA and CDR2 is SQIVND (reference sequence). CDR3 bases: TGTGCCAGTAGTGCTCCCACAGGGGGCTGGAATGAAAAACTGTTTTTT. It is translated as CASSAPTGGWNEKLFF.

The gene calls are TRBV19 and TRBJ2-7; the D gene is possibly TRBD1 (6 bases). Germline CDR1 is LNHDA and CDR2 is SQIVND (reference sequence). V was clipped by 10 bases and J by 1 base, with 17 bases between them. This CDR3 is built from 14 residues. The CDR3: CATAKQGSSYEQYF. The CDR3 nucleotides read TGTGCCACCGCTAAGCAGGGGTCATCCTACGAGCAGTACTTC.

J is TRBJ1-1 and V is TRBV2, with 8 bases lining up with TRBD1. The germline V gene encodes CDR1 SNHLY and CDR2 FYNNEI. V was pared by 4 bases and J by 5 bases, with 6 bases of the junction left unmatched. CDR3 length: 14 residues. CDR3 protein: CASSVQGEGTEAFF. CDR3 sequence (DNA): TGTGCCAGCAGTGTACAGGGGGAGGGAACTGAAGCTTTCTTT.

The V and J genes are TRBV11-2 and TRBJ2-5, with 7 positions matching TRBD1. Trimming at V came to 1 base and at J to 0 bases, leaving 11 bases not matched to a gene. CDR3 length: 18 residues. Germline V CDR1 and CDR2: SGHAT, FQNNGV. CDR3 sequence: CASSLGFGAGGYQETQYF. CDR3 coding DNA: TGTGCCAGCAGCTTAGGGTTTGGGGCAGGGGGTTACCAAGAGACCCAGTACTTC.

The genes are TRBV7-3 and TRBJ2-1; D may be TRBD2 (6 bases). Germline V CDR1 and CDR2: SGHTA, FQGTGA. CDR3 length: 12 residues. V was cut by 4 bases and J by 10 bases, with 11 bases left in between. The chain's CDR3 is CASSSQRAEQFF. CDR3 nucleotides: TGTGCCAGCAGCTCCCAGCGGGCGGAGCAGTTCTTC. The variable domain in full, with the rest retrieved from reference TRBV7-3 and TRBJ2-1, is GAGVSQTPSNKVTEKGKYVELRCDPISGHTALYWYRQSLGQGPEFLIYFQGTGAADDSGLPNDRFFAVRPEGSVSTLKIQRTERGDSAVYLCASSSQRAEQFFGPGTRLTVL.

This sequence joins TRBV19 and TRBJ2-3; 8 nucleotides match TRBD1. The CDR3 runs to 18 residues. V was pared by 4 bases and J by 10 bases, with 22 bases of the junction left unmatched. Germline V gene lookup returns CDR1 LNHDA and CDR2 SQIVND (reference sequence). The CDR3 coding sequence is TGTGCCAGTAGTACCCGGACAGGGCCCTCCAGAGTCCCCAGTCCGCAGTATTTT. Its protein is CASSTRTGPSRVPSPQYF.

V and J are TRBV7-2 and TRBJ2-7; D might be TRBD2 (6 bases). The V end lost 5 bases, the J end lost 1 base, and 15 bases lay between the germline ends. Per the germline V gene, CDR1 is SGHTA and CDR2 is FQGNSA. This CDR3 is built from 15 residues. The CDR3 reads CASSTGGTSSYEQYF. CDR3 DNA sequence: TGTGCCAGCAGCACCGGCGGGACTTCTTCCTACGAGCAGTACTTC.

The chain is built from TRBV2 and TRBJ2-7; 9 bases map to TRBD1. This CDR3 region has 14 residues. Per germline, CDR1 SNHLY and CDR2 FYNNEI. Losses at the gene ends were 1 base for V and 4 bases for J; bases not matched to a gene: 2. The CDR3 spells CASSEVGQGYEQYF. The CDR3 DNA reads TGTGCCAGCAGTGAAGTAGGACAGGGGTACGAGCAGTACTTC.

In DNA, the CDR3 is TGTGCCAGCGAGGGAATCGACTATGGCTACACCTTC. This encodes CASEGIDYGYTF. The chain links TRBV2 to TRBJ1-2; D is unresolved. The CDR3 contains 12 residues. Germline V gives CDR1 SNHLY, CDR2 FYNNEI. The ends were cut back, 8 bases at V and 3 bases at J, with 10 bases in the middle.

The CDR3 region has the DNA TGTGCCAGCAGTGGAGTGGTGGCGGGGGGCACCGGGGAGCTGTTTTTT. Its translation is CASSGVVAGGTGELFF. This sequence joins TRBV2 and TRBJ2-2, with 8 nucleotides matching TRBD2. Germline V CDR1 and CDR2: SNHLY, FYNNEI. V lost 4 bases and J lost 4; bases outside the gene matches: 8. The CDR3 is 16 amino acids. Full variable domain (remainder filled in from reference TRBV2 and TRBJ2-2): EPEVTQTPSHQVTQMGQEVILRCVPISNHLYFYWYRQILGQKVEFLVSFYNNEISEKSEIFDDQFSVERPDGSNFTLKIRSTKLEDSAMYFCASSGVVAGGTGELFFGEGSRLTVL.

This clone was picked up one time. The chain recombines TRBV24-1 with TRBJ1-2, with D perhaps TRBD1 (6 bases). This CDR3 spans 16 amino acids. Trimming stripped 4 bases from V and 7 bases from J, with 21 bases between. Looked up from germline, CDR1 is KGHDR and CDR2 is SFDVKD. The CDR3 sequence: CATSEGRGMRSGGYTF. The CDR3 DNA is TGTGCCACCAGTGAGGGCAGGGGAATGCGATCGGGTGGCTACACCTTC.

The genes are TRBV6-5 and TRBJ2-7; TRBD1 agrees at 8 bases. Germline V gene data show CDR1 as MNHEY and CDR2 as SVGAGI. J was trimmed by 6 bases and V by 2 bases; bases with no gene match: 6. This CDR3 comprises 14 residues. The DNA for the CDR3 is TGTGCCAGCAGTTACGGTGACAGGGGCGTCGAGCAGTACTTC. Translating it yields CASSYGDRGVEQYF.

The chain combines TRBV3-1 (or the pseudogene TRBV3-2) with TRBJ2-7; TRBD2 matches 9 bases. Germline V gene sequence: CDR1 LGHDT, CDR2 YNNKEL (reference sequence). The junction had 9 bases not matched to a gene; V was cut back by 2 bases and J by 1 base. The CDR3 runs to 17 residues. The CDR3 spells CASSQISGGHGSYEQYF. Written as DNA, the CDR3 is TGTGCCAGCAGCCAAATTAGCGGGGGCCACGGTTCCTACGAGCAGTACTTC.

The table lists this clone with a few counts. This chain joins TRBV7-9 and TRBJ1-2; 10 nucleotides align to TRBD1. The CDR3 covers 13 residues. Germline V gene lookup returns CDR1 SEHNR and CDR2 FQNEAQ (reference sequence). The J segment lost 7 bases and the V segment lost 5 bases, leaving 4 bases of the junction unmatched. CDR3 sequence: CASSRGTGAGYTF. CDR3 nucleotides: TGTGCCAGCAGCCGAGGGACAGGGGCTGGCTACACCTTC.

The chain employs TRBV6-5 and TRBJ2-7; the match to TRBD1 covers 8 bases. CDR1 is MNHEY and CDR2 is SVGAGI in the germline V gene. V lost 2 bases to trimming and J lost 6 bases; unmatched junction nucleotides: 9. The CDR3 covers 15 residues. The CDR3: CASSYGGQGVFEQYF. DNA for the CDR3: TGTGCCAGCAGTTACGGCGGACAGGGTGTTTTCGAGCAGTACTTC.

The CDR3 reads CASSQLTSGTTDTQYF. CDR3 nucleotides: TGCGCCAGCAGCCAGCTAACTAGCGGGACGACAGATACGCAGTATTTT. V usage is TRBV4-1 and J usage is TRBJ2-3; 10 nucleotides line up with TRBD2. CDR1 is MGHRA and CDR2 is YSYEKL in the germline V gene. Losses at the gene ends were 3 bases for V and 3 bases for J; bases not matched to a gene: 6. The CDR3 length is 16 residues.

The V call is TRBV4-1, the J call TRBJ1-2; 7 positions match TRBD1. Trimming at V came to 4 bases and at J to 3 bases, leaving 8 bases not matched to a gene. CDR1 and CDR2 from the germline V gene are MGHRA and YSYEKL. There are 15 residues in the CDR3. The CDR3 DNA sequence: TGCGCCAGCAGCCCAACAGGAGGGGGCGACTATGGCTACACCTTC. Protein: CASSPTGGGDYGYTF.

Here the CDR3 reads CASKRRLLTANQNYGYTF. For the CDR3, the DNA is TGTGCCAGCAAACGACGTCTTTTAACAGCAAACCAAAACTATGGCTACACCTTC. The V gene is TRBV28, the J gene TRBJ1-2; D remains unclear. Germline CDR1 reads MDHEN; CDR2 reads SYDVKM. Trimming pared 7 bases from V and 2 bases from J, leaving 26 bases between. CDR3 length: 18 residues.

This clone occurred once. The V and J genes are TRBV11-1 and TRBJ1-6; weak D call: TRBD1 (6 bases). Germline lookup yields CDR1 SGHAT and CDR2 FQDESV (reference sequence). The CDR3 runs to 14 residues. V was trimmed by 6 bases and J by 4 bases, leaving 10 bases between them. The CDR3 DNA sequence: TGTGCCAGCAGTAGACAGGAATATAATTCACCCCTCCACTTT. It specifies CASSRQEYNSPLHF. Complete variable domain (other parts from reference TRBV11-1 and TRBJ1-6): EAEVAQSPRYKITEKSQAVAFWCDPISGHATLYWYRQILGQGPELLVQFQDESVVDDSQLPKDRFSAERLKGVDSTLKIQPAELGDSAMYLCASSRQEYNSPLHFGNGTRLTVT.

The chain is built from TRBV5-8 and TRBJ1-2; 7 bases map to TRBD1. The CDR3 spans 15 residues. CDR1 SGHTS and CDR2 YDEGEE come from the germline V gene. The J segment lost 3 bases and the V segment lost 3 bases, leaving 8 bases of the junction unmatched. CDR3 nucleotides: TGTGCCAGCAGCTCCCGAGGGGGCCGACACTATGGCTACACCTTC. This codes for CASSSRGGRHYGYTF.

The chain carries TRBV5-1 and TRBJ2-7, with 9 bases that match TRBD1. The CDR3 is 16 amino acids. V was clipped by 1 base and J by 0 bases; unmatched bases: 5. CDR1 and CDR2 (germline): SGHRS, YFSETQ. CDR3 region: CASSLTGGGLSYEQYF. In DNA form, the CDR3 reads TGCGCCAGCAGCTTGACAGGGGGCGGCCTCTCCTACGAGCAGTACTTC.